This T cell receptor beta chain was documented in a study of T cell repertoires in aging, cancer and after chemotherapy (dated by TCRdb to the late 2010s). With regard to the full study: Donors spanned six age groups from 30 or younger to 70 or older, with at least three individuals per group. The study profiled peripheral blood TCR beta repertoires from healthy donors and cancer patients to examine immunoaging and T cell reconstitution after chemotherapy. In total, the full dataset held about 8.8 million TCR reads. In the solid tumor group, the paired samples taken before and after chemotherapy came from patients with brain tumors (glioblastoma) who were receiving therapy based on temozolomide. A cohort of under 250 cancer patients (over 90 with hematological and around 130 with solid cancers) was assembled, and fewer than 100 healthy donors were included as a reference group.

About this clonotype itself: Its antigen has not been determined. Base qualities were left out, and no much larger clone turns up one base away.

Multiplex touch-down PCR with a mixed TRB-A/B primer pool was used to amplify rearranged TRB sequences covering the V, D and J segments. Illumina adapters and sample indices were added to the amplicons in two consecutive PCR reactions performed with Phusion HS II polymerase. Amplicons were gel-purified using the NucleoSpin Gel and PCR Clean-up kit and were subsequently checked with Qubit and an Agilent 2100 Bioanalyzer. The libraries were sequenced on an Illumina MiSeq with 600-cycle, single-indexed, paired-end runs. The authors' pipeline ran thus. MiXCR versions 2.12 and 3.0.5 were used to process the TRB sequences. Each unique CDR3 nucleotide sequence was treated as one clone, and only productive sequences with two or more reads were kept. Shannon diversity, evenness, clonality (one minus evenness), and alpha-parameterized diversity profiles from alpha 0 to 5 were included as repertoire metrics. The IGoR algorithm was used to calculate generation probabilities of clones in the paired pre- and post-chemotherapy samples. The public reads were reanalyzed by TCRdb: fastp trimming at Q25, MiXCR alignment, in-frame beta chains only. One record per CDR3 amino acid sequence lists the most common genes and DNA. The V and J calls shown here were made by TCRdb, not taken from the authors' results. The sample includes over 1,000 distinct CDR3 sequences, with over 25% observed a single time. Roughly 10% of the sample lies in the top ten.

Broad study findings and their caveats: In both cancer cohorts, the median generation probability rose over the chemotherapy interval, which suggests that the repertoire was reconstituted through rebound thymic output. Significantly lower blood TCR diversity and higher clonality were observed in untreated patients with hematological or solid cancers than in age-matched healthy donors. The authors noted that the repertoire data do not allow conclusions about immunological memory after chemotherapy. In healthy donors, the drop in TCR diversity with age came mainly from a loss of richness, whereas in cancer patients a loss of evenness also played a part.

TCR beta rearrangements were amplified from genomic DNA extracted from peripheral blood rather than from sorted cells or RNA. This clonotype originated in a human donor with a solid tumor. The specimen was blood.

The nucleotide sequence reads as follows: TGTGCCAGCACCTCGGACAGTCGTGCCTACGAGCAGTACTTC. It specifies CASTSDSRAYEQYF. The chain was built from TRBV28 and TRBJ2-7; the D gene is perhaps TRBD1, from 6 matching bases. Including cysteine and phenylalanine, the CDR3 has 14 amino acids. Kept here is only the CDR3 DNA, which spans 42 bases and is read in frame from base 1. The germline V gene gives CDR1 as MDHEN and CDR2 as SYDVKM. The junction shows trimming of 7 bases on V and 2 bases on J, plus 15 bases between the germline ends.